A single T cell receptor beta chain is shown here with its context. This clone showed up just once. Its antigen remains unidentified. Base qualities are not provided; no much larger clone lies one nucleotide away. This sample is drawn from a study of blood T cell repertoires in COVID-19 (dated by TCRdb to 2019 to 2021). About the full investigation: The collaborator samples originated in the United States, Italy and Spain and spanned the acute and convalescent phases of COVID-19. The material from the prospective study consisted of cDNA or gDNA derived from T cells, B-cell-depleted T cells, or PBMCs. Subjects who had been exposed to COVID-19, were actively infected with it, or had recovered from it provided the deeply sampled blood TCRbeta repertoires that made up the dataset. The repertoires were released in a freely available public database intended as a resource for research on the immune response to SARS-CoV-2. The samples were drawn from two sources: the first 160 participants of the ongoing ImmuneRACE study, and over 1,000 subjects contributed by 6 global collaborators. A de-identified subject ID, COVID-19 status, age in years and sex were almost always included in the sample metadata. Where available, HLA class I and class II types were obtained from metadata supplied by the sample provider rather than from assay-based typing.

Participants in the prospective study were enrolled through a virtual design, were aged 18 to 89 years, and lived in approximately 24 United States geographic areas. To assign participants to cohorts, the prospective study relied on clinical history that participants themselves reported in a screening survey and a study questionnaire. Recovered participants in ImmuneRACE Cohort 3 were defined as having two consecutive negative NP/OP PCR tests, clearance from a healthcare professional, or resolution of symptoms. In the prospective study, whole blood, serum and a nasopharyngeal or oropharyngeal swab were collected from each participant by mobile phlebotomists. Prospective study participants could optionally give additional blood draws and questionnaires over a 2-month period. Before DNA extraction, blood samples from the prospective study were shipped at room temperature or frozen. TCRbeta CDR3 regions were amplified from genomic DNA by means of the immunoSEQ Assay, a bias-controlled multiplex PCR. Concerning the study's data processing: The number of nucleated cells in each sample was estimated by amplification of reference gene primers within the assay. Sequence reads were collapsed and filtered to measure the absolute abundance of every unique TCRbeta CDR3 rearrangement. Productive Simpson clonality was computed per sample as the square root of Simpson's diversity index over productive rearrangements. TCRdb carries this immuneACCESS record with in-frame sequences only. Its versions omit some clonotypes, under half of them owing to an unresolved V gene in the studies checked, with the rest unexplained. V and J calls and clone size are those listed in that table; D and trimming were worked out from the DNA. This sample has 200,000 to 250,000 clones in its table, and about 83% of those were observed once. About 6.6% of the sample is in the top ten clones.

Reading from cysteine to phenylalanine, the CDR3 counts 16 amino acids. Here the CDR3 DNA is all that survives: 48 bases in frame from base 1. CDR1 LNHDA and CDR2 SQIVND are derived from the germline V gene (reference sequence). V and J are trimmed by 5 bases and 1 base, and the gene matches miss 9 bases of the junction. What the research found in general, with its limitations: The quantity of clinical and demographic metadata differed by source and by participant and was supplied without curation.

The receptor chain draws on TRBV19 and TRBJ1-2; 8 nucleotides in the junction match TRBD1. This sequence originates from a woman in her forties who had recovered from COVID-19. Sequencing was performed on PBMCs or T cells enriched from blood (not recorded which). The CDR3 amino acid sequence is: CASSRQGARGNYGYTF. The DNA is as follows: TGTGCCAGTAGTCGGCAGGGGGCGCGGGGTAACTATGGCTACACCTTC.